Listed here is a single TCR beta chain. Antigen: not known. This entry comes from a study of monozygotic twins with inflammatory bowel disease. From germline, CDR1 is MNHEY and CDR2 SVGEGT. This CDR3 comprises 12 residues. General study results and limits: It was not supported that a single strong signal or clonotype was associated with IBD.

cDNA synthesis was performed in eight separate reactions for each sample. Two nested PCRs, around 16 and 10 cycles, amplified TCRalpha and TCRbeta cDNA. TCRdb reanalyzed the 5' RACE reads, giving one entry per CDR3 protein sequence and no DNA. This sample's clone table lists around 380,000 distinct CDR3 sequences. The sequenced material came from blood. The chain is built from TRBV6-2 or TRBV6-3 and TRBJ2-3; the D call of TRBD2 rests on TCRdb alone, since no DNA is present to check it. This TCR was recovered from a human donor with ulcerative colitis or Crohn's disease, or a healthy co-twin of an affected twin (not recorded which). The CDR3 sequence: CASGEEPDTQYF.